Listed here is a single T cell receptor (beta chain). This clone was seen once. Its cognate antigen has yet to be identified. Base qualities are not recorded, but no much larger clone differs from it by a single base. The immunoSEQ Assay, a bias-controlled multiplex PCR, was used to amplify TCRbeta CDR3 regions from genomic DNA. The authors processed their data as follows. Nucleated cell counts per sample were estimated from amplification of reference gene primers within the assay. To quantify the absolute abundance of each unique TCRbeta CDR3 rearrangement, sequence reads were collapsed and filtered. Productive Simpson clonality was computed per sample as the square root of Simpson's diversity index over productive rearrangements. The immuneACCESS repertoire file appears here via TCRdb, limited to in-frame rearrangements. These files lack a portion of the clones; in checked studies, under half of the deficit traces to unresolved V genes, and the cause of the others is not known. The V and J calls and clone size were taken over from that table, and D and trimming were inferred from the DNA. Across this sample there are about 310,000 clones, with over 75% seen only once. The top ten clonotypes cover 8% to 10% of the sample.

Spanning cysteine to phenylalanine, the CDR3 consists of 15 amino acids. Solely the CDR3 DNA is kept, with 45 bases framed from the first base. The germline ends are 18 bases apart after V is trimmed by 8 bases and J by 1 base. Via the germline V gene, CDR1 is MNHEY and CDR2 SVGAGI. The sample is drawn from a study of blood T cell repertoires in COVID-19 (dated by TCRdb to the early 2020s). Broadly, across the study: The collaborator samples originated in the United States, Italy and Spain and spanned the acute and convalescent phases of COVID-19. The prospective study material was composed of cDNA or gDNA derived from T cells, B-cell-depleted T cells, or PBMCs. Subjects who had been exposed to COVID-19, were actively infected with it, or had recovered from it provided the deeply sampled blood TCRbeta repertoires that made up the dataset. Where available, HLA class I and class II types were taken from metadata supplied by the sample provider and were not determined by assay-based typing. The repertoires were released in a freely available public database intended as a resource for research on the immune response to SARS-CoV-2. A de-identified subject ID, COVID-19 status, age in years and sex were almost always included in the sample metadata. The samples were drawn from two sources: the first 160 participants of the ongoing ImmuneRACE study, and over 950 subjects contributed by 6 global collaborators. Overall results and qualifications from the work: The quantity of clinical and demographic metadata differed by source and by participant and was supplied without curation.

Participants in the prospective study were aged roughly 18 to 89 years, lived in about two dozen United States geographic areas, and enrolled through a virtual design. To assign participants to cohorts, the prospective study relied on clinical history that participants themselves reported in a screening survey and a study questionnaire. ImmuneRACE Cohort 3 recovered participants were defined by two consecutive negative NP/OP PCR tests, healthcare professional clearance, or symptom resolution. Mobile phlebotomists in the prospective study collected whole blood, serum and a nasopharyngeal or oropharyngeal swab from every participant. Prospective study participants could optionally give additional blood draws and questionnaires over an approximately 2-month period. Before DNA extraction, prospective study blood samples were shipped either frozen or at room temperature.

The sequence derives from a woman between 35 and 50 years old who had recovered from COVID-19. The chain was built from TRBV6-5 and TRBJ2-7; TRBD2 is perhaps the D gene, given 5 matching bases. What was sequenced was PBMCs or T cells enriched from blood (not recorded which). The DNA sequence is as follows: TGTGCCAGCGGAACACCGGTTGGGGAGTCCTACGAGCAGTACTTC. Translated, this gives CASGTPVGESYEQYF.